This record covers a single T cell receptor beta chain. The antigen is not known. This entry is derived from a study of blood T cells in healthy people across ages. Primed by a sample-barcoded 5' primer and a J-beta primer mix, a second PCR proceeded for about 7 to 12 cycles. TCRdb reprocessed the 5' RACE reads via MiXCR and lists one record per CDR3 protein. This sample has roughly 2 million distinct CDR3 sequences, with less than 50% found just once. Study results and caveats: A strong correlation between TCR beta diversity and naive T cell percentage was seen.

The CDR3 runs 15 residues. The germline V gene has CDR1 SGHTA and CDR2 FQGNSA. The J segment lost 7 bases and the V segment lost 5 bases, leaving 14 bases of the junction unmatched. Every donor provided ten milliliters of peripheral blood. The sample was blood. The TCR comes from a woman in her forties in good health. The V gene is TRBV7-2, the J gene TRBJ2-7, with 7 nucleotides matching TRBD2. The CDR3 DNA sequence: TGTGCCAGCAGCCGCTCCAATATAGCGGGTCGAGAGCAGTACTTC. Translated: CASSRSNIAGREQYF.